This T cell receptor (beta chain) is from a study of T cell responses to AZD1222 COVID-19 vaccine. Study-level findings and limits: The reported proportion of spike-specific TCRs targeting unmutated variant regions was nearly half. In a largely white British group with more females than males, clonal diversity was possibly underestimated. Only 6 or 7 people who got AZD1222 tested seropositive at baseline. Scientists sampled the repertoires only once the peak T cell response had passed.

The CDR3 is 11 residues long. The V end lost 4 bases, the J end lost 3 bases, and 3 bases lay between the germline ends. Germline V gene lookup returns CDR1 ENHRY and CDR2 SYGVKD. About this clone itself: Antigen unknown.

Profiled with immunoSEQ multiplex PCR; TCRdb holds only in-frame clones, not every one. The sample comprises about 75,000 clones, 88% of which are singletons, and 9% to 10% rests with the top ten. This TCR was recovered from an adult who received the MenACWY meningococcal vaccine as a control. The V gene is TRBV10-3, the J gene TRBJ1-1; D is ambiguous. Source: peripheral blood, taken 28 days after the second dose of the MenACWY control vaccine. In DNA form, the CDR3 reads TGTGCCATCAGTGGTGACACTGAAGCTTTCTTT. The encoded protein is CAISGDTEAFF.